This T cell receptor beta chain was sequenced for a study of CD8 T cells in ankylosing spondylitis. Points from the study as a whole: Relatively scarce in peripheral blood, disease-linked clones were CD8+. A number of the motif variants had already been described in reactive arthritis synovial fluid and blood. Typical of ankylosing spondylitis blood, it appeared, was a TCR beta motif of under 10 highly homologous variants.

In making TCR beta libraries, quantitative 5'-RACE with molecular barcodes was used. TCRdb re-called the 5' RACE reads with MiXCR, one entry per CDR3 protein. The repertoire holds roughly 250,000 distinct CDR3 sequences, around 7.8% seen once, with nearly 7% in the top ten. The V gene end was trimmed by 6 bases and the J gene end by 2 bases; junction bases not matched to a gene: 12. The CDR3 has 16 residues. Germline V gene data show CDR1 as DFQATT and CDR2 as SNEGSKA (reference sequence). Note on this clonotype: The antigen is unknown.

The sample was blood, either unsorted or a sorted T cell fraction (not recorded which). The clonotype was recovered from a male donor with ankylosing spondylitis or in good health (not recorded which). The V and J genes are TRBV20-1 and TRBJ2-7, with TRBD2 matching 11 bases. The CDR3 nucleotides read TGCAGTGCCGTCCCTCCGCCGGGACTAGCGGCCTACGAGCAGTACTTC. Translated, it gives CSAVPPPGLAAYEQYF.